One and the same sample provided the 27 T cell receptor beta chains below, sequenced in a study of T cell responses to AZD1222 COVID-19 vaccine. Data came from immunoSEQ multiplex PCR; TCRdb stores just in-frame clones and leaves some out. The table lists 110,000 or so clones, more than 75% of them singletons. The starting material was peripheral blood, obtained on day 0 of AZD1222 vaccination. The receptors shown here come from an adult in good health.

CDR3 in amino acids: CASSQGPDRGTTQETQYF. The CDR3 DNA reads as TGCGCCAGCAGCCAAGGACCTGACAGGGGAACTACCCAAGAGACCCAGTACTTC. This chain uses TRBV4-1 with TRBJ2-5, with 8 nucleotides matching TRBD1. The CDR3 covers 18 residues. CDR1 is MGHRA and CDR2 is YSYEKL in the germline V gene. With V trimmed by 1 base and J by 1 base, 11 bases remained unmatched.

The chain carries TRBV18 and TRBJ2-2, with D possibly being TRBD2 (6 bases). This CDR3 spans 16 amino acids. Trimming removed 6 bases at V and 0 bases at J, with 14 bases between. In germline, CDR1 is KGHSH, CDR2 LQKENI. The CDR3 loop reads CASSPGGGTNTGELFF. The CDR3, as DNA: TGTGCCAGCTCTCCTGGCGGAGGGACGAACACCGGGGAGCTGTTTTTT.

This chain connects TRBV19 to TRBJ2-2, with 8 bases aligning to TRBD2. The germline V gene encodes CDR1 LNHDA and CDR2 SQIVND (reference sequence). Unmatched junction bases numbered 4, after V lost 6 bases and J lost 7 bases. The CDR3 totals 13 residues. The CDR3 DNA reads as TGTGCCAGTAGCGGGAGGGTTATCGGGGAGCTGTTTTTT. Translating gives CASSGRVIGELFF.

The chain is built from TRBV7-8 and TRBJ1-1; unclear D gene. With 0 bases removed from V and 5 bases from J, the gap between germline ends came to 13 bases. Germline CDR1 and CDR2: SGHVS and FQNEAQ. The CDR3 is 15 amino acids. CDR3 protein: CASSLAWAGDTEAFF. DNA of the CDR3: TGTGCCAGCAGCTTAGCGTGGGCCGGGGATACTGAAGCTTTCTTT.

This clone was detected a few times. The chain combines TRBV2 with TRBJ1-6, with D perhaps TRBD1 (5 bases). The CDR3 is 13 amino acids. V was shortened by 7 bases and J by 7 bases, with 11 bases between the two germline ends. From germline, CDR1 is SNHLY and CDR2 FYNNEI. This CDR3 is CASKRDGNSPLHF. DNA of the CDR3: TGTGCCAGCAAAAGGGACGGAAATTCACCCCTCCACTTT.

J is TRBJ2-1 and V is TRBV2, with D perhaps TRBD1 (6 bases). The CDR3 spans 15 residues. In germline, CDR1 is SNHLY, CDR2 FYNNEI. V was trimmed by 6 bases and J by 4 bases, leaving 16 bases between them. The CDR3 reads CASRRSRDTYNEQFF. As DNA, the CDR3 is TGTGCCAGCAGACGCTCCCGGGACACATACAATGAGCAGTTCTTC.

CDR3 sequence (DNA): TGCGCCAGCAGCATAACAGGCACCAACTATGGCTACACCTTC. It translates to CASSITGTNYGYTF. The chain uses TRBV5-1 and TRBJ1-2, with a tentative D call TRBD1 (5 bases). V was trimmed by 4 bases and J by 2 bases, leaving 12 bases between them. The CDR3 runs 14 residues. Germline values: CDR1 SGHRS, CDR2 YFSETQ.

The chain links TRBV15 to TRBJ1-4; tentative D call: TRBD1 (5 bases). This CDR3 is built from 17 residues. Trimming shortened V by 0 bases and J by 1 base, and 12 bases separated the two germline ends. Per germline, CDR1 LNHNV and CDR2 YYDKDF (reference sequence). The CDR3 sequence is CATSRDLGVGTNEKLFF. CDR3 nucleotide sequence: TGTGCCACCAGCAGAGATTTAGGGGTTGGAACTAATGAAAAACTGTTTTTT.

This clone appeared once. This chain uses TRBV28 with TRBJ2-7, with TRBD2 matching over 8 bases. CDR3 length equals 15 residues. Germline assignment: CDR1 MDHEN and CDR2 SYDVKM. The trim removed 2 bases at V and 7 bases at J, leaving 10 bases unmatched. This chain's CDR3 is CASSLDSSGGKEQYF. The DNA for the CDR3 is TGTGCCAGCAGTTTAGATTCCAGCGGGGGTAAGGAGCAGTACTTC.

The rearrangement uses TRBV7-9 and TRBJ2-7, with D maybe TRBD2 (5 bases). From germline, CDR1 is SEHNR and CDR2 FQNEAQ (reference sequence). CDR3 length: 15 amino acids. Trimming took 1 base from V and 0 from J, leaving 10 bases between them. The CDR3 bases are TGTGCCAGCAGCTTAGGGGAAGGGAGCTCCTACGAGCAGTACTTC. This sequence encodes CASSLGEGSSYEQYF.

This sequence joins TRBV21-1 and TRBJ1-4; no DNA check was done on the table's D call, TRBD1. TRBV21-1 is an annotated pseudogene. This CDR3 spans 17 amino acids. The chain's CDR3 is CASSRPDRGPFKEKLFF. CDR3 bases: TGTGCCAGCAGCCGCCCCGACAGGGGTCCCTTTAAGGAAAAACTGTTTTTT.

This chain joins TRBV19 and TRBJ1-6; 7 nucleotides match TRBD1. Trimming at V came to 8 bases and at J to 7 bases, leaving 5 bases not matched to a gene. The germline CDR1 and CDR2 sequences are LNHDA and SQIVND (reference sequence). There are 13 residues in the CDR3. The chain's CDR3 is CASSLQGNSPLHF. CDR3 DNA sequence: TGTGCCAGTTCCTTACAGGGGAATTCACCCCTCCACTTT.

Concerning this clone itself: This same CDR3 is encoded by further DNA sequences in the sample. The CDR3 sequence: CASSKISGANVLTF. The CDR3 DNA follows: TGTGCCAGCAGCAAGATCTCTGGGGCCAACGTCCTGACTTTC. The chain employs TRBV7-2 and TRBJ2-6; the D is unclear. With 5 bases removed from V and 0 bases from J, the gap between germline ends came to 5 bases. Germline V gives CDR1 SGHTA, CDR2 FQGNSA. The CDR3 has 14 amino acids.

This chain uses TRBV6-1 with TRBJ1-2, with D unclear. This CDR3 has 13 residues. V lost 2 bases and J lost 4, with 8 bases in between. CDR1 and CDR2 from the germline V gene are MNHNS and SASEGT. The chain's CDR3 is CASSERIGYGYTF. CDR3 bases: TGTGCCAGCAGTGAACGGATTGGCTATGGCTACACCTTC.

This chain links TRBV19 with TRBJ1-4, with D maybe TRBD1 (5 bases). V was clipped by 3 bases and J by 2 bases, with 10 bases between them. The CDR3 consists of 15 residues. CDR1 is LNHDA and CDR2 is SQIVND in the germline V gene (reference sequence). The CDR3 sequence: CASSIRVETNEKLFF. The DNA of the CDR3 is TGTGCCAGTAGTATCAGGGTCGAGACTAATGAAAAACTGTTTTTT.

J is TRBJ2-1 and V is TRBV7-3, with 15 nucleotides matching TRBD2. The CDR3 has 16 residues. Germline-derived CDR1 and CDR2 are SGHTA and FQGTGA. The J segment lost 7 bases and the V segment lost 5 bases, leaving 6 bases of the junction unmatched. CDR3 in amino acids: CASSPPGTSGRNEQFF. Written as DNA, the CDR3 is TGTGCCAGCAGCCCTCCCGGGACTAGCGGGAGGAATGAGCAGTTCTTC.

The chain combines TRBV6-2 or TRBV6-3 with TRBJ2-7, with 11 bases aligning to TRBD1. The CDR3 sequence is 15 residues long. V dropped 2 bases and J dropped 3; count of bases not matched to a gene: 3. From germline, CDR1 is MNHEY and CDR2 SVGEGT. CDR3 in amino acids: CASSYPGTGGYEQYF. The CDR3 DNA follows: TGTGCCAGCAGTTACCCCGGGACAGGGGGCTACGAGCAGTACTTC.

This rearrangement joins TRBV7-3 to TRBJ2-6; TRBD1 matches at 8 bases. The V and J ends lost 5 bases and 0 bases, in that order; junction bases with no gene match: 3. Germline V gene data show CDR1 as SGHTA and CDR2 as FQGTGA. The CDR3 totals 16 residues. This CDR3 reads CASSLTGGSGANVLTF. The CDR3 DNA reads as TGTGCCAGCAGCCTCACAGGGGGCTCTGGGGCCAACGTCCTGACTTTC.

The J gene is TRBJ2-1, the V gene TRBV10-3; 7 bases map to TRBD1. The J segment lost 10 bases and the V segment lost 1 base, leaving 4 bases of the junction unmatched. The CDR3 extends over 13 amino acids. Germline lookup yields CDR1 ENHRY and CDR2 SYGVKD. The DNA of the CDR3 is TGTGCCATCAGTGAGTTGACCAGGGGGGAGCAGTTCTTC. Translating gives CAISELTRGEQFF.

V gene TRBV5-1 combines with J gene TRBJ2-7, with D possibly called TRBD1 or TRBD2 (6 bases each). Germline CDR1 and CDR2: SGHRS and YFSETQ. The V gene lost 0 bases and the J gene lost 4 bases, with 20 bases spanning the gap. The CDR3 spans 17 residues. The DNA for the CDR3 is TGCGCCAGCAGCTTGGTGCGGGGCGGAATGGGGGCATACGAGCAGTACTTC. Its protein product is CASSLVRGGMGAYEQYF.

This rearrangement joins TRBV21-1 to TRBJ2-1; the table's D call TRBD2 went unverified against the DNA. TRBV21-1 is assigned pseudogene status. The CDR3 is 12 amino acids. CDR3 region: CASSTGGYEQFF. The CDR3 DNA reads as TGTGCCAGCAGCACGGGGGGCTATGAGCAGTTCTTC.

The sample holds one count of this clone. The chain links TRBV10-1 to TRBJ2-1; maybe TRBD2 (6 bases). CDR3 length: 14 amino acids. The V end was cut by 6 bases, the J end by 4 bases, with 13 bases between. CDR1 is WNHNN, CDR2 SYGVQD, per germline (reference sequence). The CDR3 region has the DNA TGCGCCAGCAGCCCCGGGACTTCGTACAATGAGCAGTTCTTC. Translating gives CASSPGTSYNEQFF.

This clone was observed a single time. The chain is built from TRBV25-1 and TRBJ2-3; 7 bases line up with TRBD2. Trimming at V came to 2 bases and at J to 7 bases, leaving 9 bases not matched to a gene. Germline V CDR1 and CDR2: MGHDK, SYGVNS. This CDR3 is 15 amino acids long. This chain's CDR3 is CASSEVAGVPNTQYF. In DNA form, the CDR3 reads TGTGCCAGCAGTGAAGTGGCGGGAGTTCCTAATACGCAGTATTTT.

The chain is built from TRBV9 and TRBJ2-1; 8 positions agree with TRBD1. This CDR3 spans 14 amino acids. Germline V gene data show CDR1 as SGDLS and CDR2 as YYNGEE. V was clipped by 4 bases and J by 8 bases; unmatched bases: 8. CDR3 amino acids: CASSPRTGRDEQFF. The CDR3 DNA sequence: TGTGCCAGCAGCCCTAGGACAGGGCGAGATGAGCAGTTCTTC.

The chain carries TRBV14 and TRBJ1-4, with unresolved D. Trimming took 4 bases from V and 8 from J, leaving 17 bases between them. The CDR3 sequence is 15 residues long. CDR1 is SGHDN, CDR2 FVKESK, per germline. The CDR3 DNA reads as TGTGCCAGCAGCCCCACTATGGGTTCTTGGGAAAAACTGTTTTTT. Encoded protein: CASSPTMGSWEKLFF.

The chain couples TRBV6-1 to TRBJ2-7, with a possible D match to TRBD1 (6 bases). This CDR3 is 14 amino acids long. Trimming removed 3 bases from V and 0 bases from J, with 9 bases in between. Germline V gives CDR1 MNHNS, CDR2 SASEGT. The CDR3 loop reads CASSEGASSYEQYF. The DNA for the CDR3 is TGTGCCAGCAGTGAGGGGGCGAGCTCCTACGAGCAGTACTTC.

This clone was detected once. J is TRBJ2-3 and V is TRBV24-1; 7 bases match TRBD2. V was clipped by 4 bases and J by 2 bases; unmatched bases: 8. CDR1 is KGHDR and CDR2 is SFDVKD in the germline V gene. This CDR3 spans 16 amino acids. CDR3 sequence (DNA): TGTGCCACCAGTGAGCTGAGCGGGGACTACACAGATACGCAGTATTTT. Its translation is CATSELSGDYTDTQYF.